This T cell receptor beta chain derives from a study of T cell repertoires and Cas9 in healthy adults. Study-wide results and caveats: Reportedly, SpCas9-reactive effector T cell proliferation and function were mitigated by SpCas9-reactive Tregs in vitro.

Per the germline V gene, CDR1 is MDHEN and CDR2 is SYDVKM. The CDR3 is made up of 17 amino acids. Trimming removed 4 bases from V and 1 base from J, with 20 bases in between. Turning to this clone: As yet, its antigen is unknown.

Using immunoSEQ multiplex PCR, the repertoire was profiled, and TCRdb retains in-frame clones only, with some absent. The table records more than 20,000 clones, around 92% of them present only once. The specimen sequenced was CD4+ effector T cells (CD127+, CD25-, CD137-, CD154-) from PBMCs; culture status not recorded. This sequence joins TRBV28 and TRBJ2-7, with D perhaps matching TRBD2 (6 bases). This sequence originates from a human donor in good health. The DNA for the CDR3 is TGTGCCAGCAGTTCTGGCGGGGTAACCAGGGCATCCTACGAGCAGTACGTC. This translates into CASSSGGVTRASYEQYV.